These 15 T cell receptor beta chains came from one sample sequenced in a study of blood T cell repertoires in COVID-19. Measured with immunoSEQ multiplex PCR; TCRdb has only the in-frame clones, and not every one. The sample yields around 67,000 clones, about 89% seen once. The sequencing input was peripheral blood. The source is a man in his fifties or sixties with active COVID-19.

The gene calls are TRBV12-3 or TRBV12-4 and TRBJ1-3, with D unresolved. There are 12 residues in the CDR3. Deletions cut 5 bases from V and 4 bases from J, with 6 bases between. CDR3 nucleotides: TGTGCCAGCAGTGGCCCCGGAAACACCATATATTTT. This codes for CASSGPGNTIYF.

V usage is TRBV7-3 and J usage is TRBJ2-5, with 7 bases identical to TRBD1. V dropped 8 bases and J dropped 4; count of bases not matched to a gene: 13. Germline loops: CDR1 SGHTA, CDR2 FQGTGA. The CDR3 consists of 15 residues. CDR3 region: CASGTGTVKGETQYF. Written as DNA, the CDR3 is TGTGCCAGCGGTACCGGGACAGTCAAGGGAGAGACCCAGTACTTC.

V usage is TRBV19 and J usage is TRBJ1-5, with unresolved D. The CDR3 has 13 residues. V was pared by 4 bases and J by 0 bases, with 4 bases between. Germline CDR1 and CDR2: LNHDA and SQIVND (reference sequence). CDR3 region: CASSRASNQPQHF. The CDR3 DNA follows: TGTGCCAGTAGTAGGGCTAGCAATCAGCCCCAGCATTTT.

This clone showed up just once. V and J are TRBV7-8 and TRBJ1-6, with TRBD1 matching 7 bases. V trimming: 6 bases; J trimming: 9 bases; junction bases outside the gene matches: 11. The CDR3 spans 15 residues. Germline V gives CDR1 SGHVS, CDR2 FQNEAQ. CDR3 nucleotide sequence: TGTGCCAGCAGACCTCAAGAGGGGGCAGGTTCACCCCTCCACTTT. This gives the protein CASRPQEGAGSPLHF.

The J gene is TRBJ1-3, the V gene TRBV5-4; 8 bases are a match to TRBD1. V shed 0 bases and J 9 bases; nucleotides not matched to a gene: 5. This CDR3 contains 14 residues. Germline CDR1 reads SGHNT; CDR2 reads YYREEE (reference sequence). The CDR3: CASSLDRGKGTIYF. For the CDR3, the DNA is TGTGCCAGCAGCTTGGACAGGGGGAAGGGCACCATATATTTT.

The chain uses TRBV28 and TRBJ2-3; TRBD2 agrees at 7 bases. Germline CDR1 and CDR2: MDHEN and SYDVKM. V lost 1 base, J lost 5 bases, and 9 bases stayed unmatched. This CDR3 has 16 amino acids. In nucleotides, the CDR3 is TGTGCCAGCAGTTTATCGTTGCGGGAGCATGAAGATACGCAGTATTTT. Amino acids: CASSLSLREHEDTQYF.

The chain uses TRBV24-1 and TRBJ2-3, with a weak D call TRBD1 (5 bases). Germline V gives CDR1 KGHDR, CDR2 SFDVKD. CDR3 length: 15 amino acids. V lost 3 bases and J lost 2, with 11 bases in between. The CDR3 reads CATSDPGRVTDTQYF. In DNA form, the CDR3 reads TGTGCCACCAGTGATCCGGGCAGGGTCACAGATACGCAGTATTTT.

V gene TRBV7-3 combines with J gene TRBJ1-1; D is uncertain. This CDR3 contains 13 residues. Trimming stripped 3 bases from V and 4 bases from J, with 9 bases between. Germline V CDR1 and CDR2: SGHTA, FQGTGA. The chain's CDR3 is CASSFKGGTEAFF. The CDR3 DNA reads TGTGCCAGCAGCTTCAAGGGAGGCACTGAAGCTTTCTTT.

The chain is built from TRBV5-6 and TRBJ2-3; D may be TRBD1 (6 bases). CDR1 is SGHDT, CDR2 YYEEEE, per germline. V shed 2 bases and J shed 3 bases, with 13 bases lying between them. The CDR3 length is 15 residues. For the CDR3, the DNA is TGTGCCAGCAGCTTAGGAGACAGGCAGACAGATACGCAGTATTTT. Its translation is CASSLGDRQTDTQYF.

The chain combines TRBV2 with TRBJ2-3; perhaps TRBD2 as D (6 bases). Germline CDR1 SNHLY, CDR2 FYNNEI. CDR3 length equals 15 residues. Trimming cost V 7 bases and J 1 base, with 15 bases left between them. CDR3 protein: CASTLSGRRTDTQYF. In nucleotides, the CDR3 is TGTGCCAGCACCCTCAGCGGGCGCCGCACAGATACGCAGTATTTT.

The J gene is TRBJ1-2, the V gene TRBV27; possible D gene TRBD1, 5 bases. This CDR3 region has 16 residues. Trimming left V 2 bases short and J 7 bases short, with 20 bases between. Germline CDR1 is MNHEY and CDR2 is SMNVEV (reference sequence). The DNA for the CDR3 is TGTGCCAGCAGTTTACGAGGGACTCTACGCCAGGGTGGCTACACCTTC. Amino acids: CASSLRGTLRQGGYTF.

The genes are TRBV7-2 and TRBJ1-1; a weak D match, TRBD1 (6 bases). CDR3 length: 13 residues. Germline loops: CDR1 SGHTA, CDR2 FQGNSA. V lost 4 bases to trimming and J lost 11 bases, with 17 bases between them. CDR3 sequence reads: CASSSRGKSGAFF. The CDR3 coding sequence is TGTGCCAGCAGCTCAAGGGGGAAATCAGGGGCTTTCTTT.

The V and J genes are TRBV18 and TRBJ2-5; 9 bases are shared with TRBD1. Germline V CDR1 and CDR2: KGHSH, LQKENI. CDR3 length: 14 amino acids. Trimming cost V 6 bases and J 5 bases; bases outside gene matches: 7. CDR3 amino acids: CASSQQGARETQYF. The CDR3 nucleotides read TGTGCCAGCTCCCAACAGGGGGCGAGGGAGACCCAGTACTTC.

The chain links TRBV18 to TRBJ2-7, with no clear D. Trimming removed 5 bases at V and 0 bases at J, with 8 bases between. CDR1 is KGHSH and CDR2 is LQKENI in the germline V gene. The CDR3 runs 13 residues. CDR3 nucleotide sequence: TGTGCCAGCTCATTTGAGAGCTCCTACGAGCAGTACTTC. Its translation is CASSFESSYEQYF.

The chain uses TRBV10-3 and TRBJ2-5; the match to TRBD2 covers 9 bases. This CDR3 is 14 amino acids long. Germline lookup yields CDR1 ENHRY and CDR2 SYGVKD. The V gene end was trimmed by 6 bases and the J gene end by 1 base; junction bases not matched to a gene: 3. The CDR3 nucleotides are TGTGCCATCAGCGGGACTAGCAGCCAAGAGACCCAGTACTTC. Its translation: CAISGTSSQETQYF.